Listed below are T cell receptor beta chains from one sample, sequenced in a study of blood T cells in healthy people across ages. TCRdb re-derived calls from the 5' RACE reads in MiXCR, one entry per CDR3 protein. The repertoire includes some 1,500,000 distinct CDR3 sequences, roughly 43% of them detected once, and less than 5% sits in the top ten. Sequencing was performed on blood. Receptor source: a woman aged 18-29 years in good health. CDR3s include the opening cysteine and the closing phenylalanine or tryptophan. Each record gives: D gene, J gene, clone size, V gene, CDR3 DNA, CDR3 protein. A D gene is named only where the DNA matches it firmly. For some rows the clone size is stated as once, few or many, or as a class when expanded; others skip it.

d_call: TRBD2; j_call: TRBJ2-1; clone_size: few; v_call: TRBV4-1; cdr3_nt: TGCGCCAGCAGCCAACAAAGACTAGCGGGGGGAATATCCTACAATGAGCAGTTCTTC; cdr3_aa: CASSQQRLAGGISYNEQFF
d_call: TRBD2; j_call: TRBJ2-7; clone_size: NA; v_call: TRBV27; cdr3_nt: TGTGCCAGCAGTTTATACCCTAGCGGGACAACGGGCGAGCAGTACTTC; cdr3_aa: CASSLYPSGTTGEQYF
d_call: NA; j_call: TRBJ2-7; clone_size: few; v_call: TRBV21-1; cdr3_nt: TGTGCCAGCAGCAAAGGGTGGACACCCTACGAGCAGTACTTC; cdr3_aa: CASSKGWTPYEQYF
d_call: NA; j_call: TRBJ2-1; clone_size: NA; v_call: TRBV15; cdr3_nt: TGTGCCACCAGCAGAGATCGGTCAGCTGCCAATGGGCAGTTCTTC; cdr3_aa: CATSRDRSAANGQFF
d_call: NA; j_call: TRBJ2-3; clone_size: NA; v_call: TRBV27; cdr3_nt: TGTGCCAGCCTAGAGGGGAGCACAGATACGCAGTATTTT; cdr3_aa: CASLEGSTDTQYF
d_call: NA; j_call: TRBJ2-1; clone_size: NA; v_call: TRBV6-2/TRBV6-3; cdr3_nt: TGTGCCAGCAGTTACCGGGCCCCGTCGTACGATGAGCAGTTCTTC; cdr3_aa: CASSYRAPSYDEQFF
d_call: NA; j_call: TRBJ2-1; clone_size: few; v_call: TRBV20-1; cdr3_nt: TGCAGTGGAGAGGAGTGGCCCTACAATGAGCAGTTCTTC; cdr3_aa: CSGEEWPYNEQFF
d_call: NA; j_call: TRBJ2-3; clone_size: NA; v_call: TRBV5-6; cdr3_nt: TGTGCCAGCAGCGTGGCCGTACTAGATACGCAGTATTTT; cdr3_aa: CASSVAVLDTQYF
d_call: NA; j_call: TRBJ2-1; clone_size: NA; v_call: TRBV5-1; cdr3_nt: TGCGCCAGCAGCGTGGGCCAGGGCTACAATGAGCAGTTCTTC; cdr3_aa: CASSVGQGYNEQFF
d_call: TRBD1; j_call: TRBJ2-7; clone_size: few; v_call: TRBV20-1; cdr3_nt: TGCAGTGCTAGAGGGGACAGGAGAGCCTACGAGCAGTACTTC; cdr3_aa: CSARGDRRAYEQYF
d_call: NA; j_call: TRBJ1-1; clone_size: few; v_call: TRBV7-9; cdr3_nt: TGTGCCAGCAGCCACGGTGGGACCTACACTGAAGCTTTCTTT; cdr3_aa: CASSHGGTYTEAFF